Listed below are T cell receptor beta chains from one sample, sequenced in a study of siplizumab effects on memory and regulatory T cells. Using immunoSEQ multiplex PCR, the repertoire was profiled, and TCRdb retains in-frame clones only, with some absent. This table has approximately 84,000 clones, just under 95% appearing once. Sequenced material: CD8+ T cells sorted from blood. The receptors originated from a human donor in good health. CDR3s include the opening cysteine and the closing phenylalanine or tryptophan. The D gene is left open where the match is weak. Expanded clones get a size class; other rows say once, few or many, or leave the size out.

size: once; V: TRBV27; D: TRBD2; J: TRBJ2-7; CDR3: CASSPSGELYEQYF; DNA: TGTGCCAGCAGTCCTAGCGGTGAACTCTACGAGCAGTACTTC
size: once; V: TRBV19; D: .; J: TRBJ1-4; CDR3: CASLDWTNEKLFF; DNA: TGTGCCAGTTTAGATTGGACTAATGAAAAACTGTTTTTT
size: .; V: TRBV5-4; D: .; J: TRBJ2-1; CDR3: CASSPLPASYNEQFF; DNA: TGTGCCAGCAGCCCCCTCCCCGCTTCTTACAATGAGCAGTTCTTC
size: .; V: TRBV10-3; D: .; J: TRBJ2-7; CDR3: CAISESSDGSYEQYF; DNA: TGTGCCATCAGTGAGTCGAGTGACGGATCCTACGAGCAGTACTTC
size: .; V: TRBV19; D: TRBD2; J: TRBJ2-3; CDR3: CASSRTSGSDTQYF; DNA: TGTGCCAGTAGCCGGACTAGCGGGAGTGATACGCAGTATTTT
size: once; V: TRBV11-2; D: .; J: TRBJ1-5; CDR3: CASSLNRHQDVKPQHF; DNA: TGTGCCAGCAGCCTAAACAGACACCAGGATGTGAAGCCCCAGCATTTT
size: .; V: TRBV29-1; D: TRBD1; J: TRBJ1-2; CDR3: CSVQDRVEGYTF; DNA: TGCAGCGTTCAGGACAGGGTGGAAGGCTACACCTTC
size: .; V: TRBV19; D: .; J: TRBJ1-2; CDR3: CASSIVSYGGYTF; DNA: TGTGCCAGTAGTATCGTCAGCTATGGGGGCTACACCTTC
size: once; V: TRBV9; D: .; J: TRBJ2-7; CDR3: CASSLEDGAYEQYF; DNA: TGTGCCAGCAGCCTCGAGGACGGGGCTTACGAGCAGTACTTC
size: .; V: TRBV9; D: .; J: TRBJ2-7; CDR3: CASSVGPGVGEQYF; DNA: TGTGCCAGCAGCGTAGGTCCGGGAGTGGGGGAGCAGTACTTC
size: .; V: TRBV7-3; D: .; J: TRBJ1-5; CDR3: CASSLGWGTASNQPQHF; DNA: TGTGCCAGCAGCTTAGGGTGGGGGACCGCGAGCAATCAGCCCCAGCATTTT
size: .; V: TRBV21-1; D: .; J: TRBJ2-2; CDR3: CASGERGSTGELFF; DNA: TGTGCCAGCGGGGAGCGGGGGAGCACCGGGGAGCTGTTTTTT
size: .; V: TRBV4-1; D: .; J: TRBJ1-2; CDR3: CASRPMTDRYGYTF; DNA: TGCGCCAGCAGACCCATGACAGACCGCTATGGCTACACCTTC
size: .; V: TRBV28; D: TRBD1; J: TRBJ2-7; CDR3: CASTPDRPSYEQYF; DNA: TGTGCCAGCACGCCGGACAGGCCCTCCTACGAGCAGTACTTC
size: .; V: TRBV15; D: .; J: TRBJ2-3; CDR3: CATSRGSMGDTQYF; DNA: TGTGCCACCAGCAGAGGGTCGATGGGGGATACGCAGTATTTT
size: .; V: TRBV7-9; D: TRBD2; J: TRBJ2-1; CDR3: CASSLAQAGPYNEQFF; DNA: TGTGCCAGCAGCTTAGCGCAAGCGGGGCCCTACAATGAGCAGTTCTTC
size: .; V: TRBV6-5; D: .; J: TRBJ1-5; CDR3: CASSEGLPQHF; DNA: TGTGCCAGCAGTGAGGGATTGCCCCAGCATTTT
size: .; V: TRBV5-4; D: .; J: TRBJ2-7; CDR3: CASSLTDAGEQYF; DNA: TGTGCCAGCAGCCTTACCGACGCGGGGGAGCAGTACTTC
size: .; V: TRBV7-9; D: TRBD1; J: TRBJ2-2; CDR3: CASSSTGTGGDVGELFF; DNA: TGTGCCAGCAGCTCCACCGGGACAGGGGGCGACGTCGGGGAGCTGTTTTTT
size: .; V: TRBV6-1; D: TRBD2; J: TRBJ2-7; CDR3: CASISGRAEYEQYF; DNA: TGTGCCAGCATAAGCGGGAGGGCGGAATACGAGCAGTACTTC